This T cell receptor (beta chain) was obtained from a study of spatial heterogeneity in lung cancer. Study outcomes and limitations: Counts that tracked tumor mutation counts were those of expanded intratumoral alpha and beta TCRs. Coverage of tumor T cells, by estimate, reached around 7.6% for alpha chains and 13% for beta chains.

With V trimmed by 6 bases and J by 9 bases, 9 bases remained unmatched. CDR1 is DFQATT and CDR2 is SNEGSKA in the germline V gene (reference sequence). CDR3 length: 15 amino acids. The time point is: sample taken at primary tumor resection. This clonotype is judged medium-sized (0.01 to 0.1%). What it recognizes is unknown. In TCRdb, the 5' RACE reads were re-called with MiXCR into one record per CDR3 protein. The sample includes around 13,000 distinct CDR3 sequences, about 6.8% of them seen just once. The J gene is TRBJ2-1, the V gene TRBV20-1; the match to TRBD2 covers 15 bases. This receptor was identified in a female donor with early-stage non-small cell lung cancer. The sequenced sample was lung tumor tissue, obtained at surgery. The CDR3 bases are TGCAGTGCAAGGACTAGCGGGAGGGCCCGGGTTGAGCAGTTCTTC. Amino acid sequence: CSARTSGRARVEQFF.